The source of this TCR beta chain is a study of T-cell reconstitution after alpha-beta-depleted transplantation in children. General study findings and limits: T-cell numbers and diversity one year post-transplant derived largely from freshly generated T cells. About two months after transplant, alpha-beta T cells reportedly came from several hundred expanded graft clones.

The CDR3 has 14 amino acids. Trimming pared 4 bases from V and 0 bases from J, leaving 7 bases between. Per germline, CDR1 MNHNS and CDR2 SASEGT. As it was prepared, the TCRbeta library received unique molecular identifiers. TCRdb recomputed calls from the PCR reads with MiXCR, one row per CDR3 protein. The profile covers some 300,000 distinct CDR3 sequences, with approximately 7.3% appearing a single time and around 9.8% taken by the ten largest. This clonotype was counted only a few times. Antigen specificity is unknown. This receptor was obtained from a female patient between 2 and 10 years old who had a stem cell transplant for Fanconi anemia, so the T cells may come from the graft donor. The source material was peripheral blood, sampled 360 days after TCRalphabeta/CD19-depleted stem cell transplant. The rearrangement links TRBV6-1 to TRBJ1-3, with D unclear. This chain's CDR3 is CASSGGSSGNTIYF. CDR3 nucleotides: TGTGCCAGCAGTGGAGGGAGCTCTGGAAACACCATATATTTT.